A selection of T cell receptor beta chains follows, all from one sample in a study of T-cell memory formation after mild COVID-19. MiXCR, run by TCRdb on the 5' RACE reads, gives a single entry per CDR3 protein. Among around 340,000 distinct CDR3 sequences listed, approximately 15% were seen once. The sequenced sample was PBMCs or a T cell subset sorted from them (not recorded which). The source of these receptors is a man between 18 and 29 years old who had mild COVID-19 (a few samples of this study predate the infection). Cell type and time point are not known. The CDR3 runs from the conserved cysteine through the conserved F or W. A D gene is named only where the DNA matches it firmly. Clone sizes are given selectively: once, few, many, or a class where the clone is expanded.

>-|TRBJ2-1|TRBV5-1|few
TGCGCCAGCAGCTTGCAAAGTACCTACAATGAGCAGTTCTTC
CASSLQSTYNEQFF
>-|TRBJ2-7|TRBV12-5|few
TGTGCTAGTGGTTTGGGGCTCTACGAGCAGTACTTC
CASGLGLYEQYF
>-|TRBJ2-1|TRBV6-5|-
TGTGCCAGCAGTTACTTATCTGGGTTGGGCAATGAGCAGTTCTTC
CASSYLSGLGNEQFF
>-|TRBJ2-5|TRBV20-1|-
TGCAGTGCTACCAAGACGGAGAAAGGGACCCAGTACTTC
CSATKTEKGTQYF
>TRBD1|TRBJ2-1|TRBV28|-
TGTGCCAGCAGTTCGGGGACAGTATCCCTATACAATGAGCAGTTCTTC
CASSSGTVSLYNEQFF
>-|TRBJ1-5|TRBV24-1|-
TGTGCCACCAGTGAGAGTTTTAGCAATCAGCCCCAGCATTTT
CATSESFSNQPQHF
>-|TRBJ1-6|TRBV6-2/TRBV6-3|-
TGTGCCAGCAGTTACTTCGGGTCCTATAATTCACCCCTCCACTTT
CASSYFGSYNSPLHF
>TRBD1|TRBJ2-7|TRBV2|-
TGTGCCAAGGCGGACAGGGCCTACGAGCAGTACTTC
CAKADRAYEQYF
>-|TRBJ2-2|TRBV10-3|-
TGTGCCATCAGTGAAGGGTCCCAAGGGGAGCTGTTTTTT
CAISEGSQGELFF
>-|TRBJ1-5|TRBV12-3/TRBV12-4|-
TGTGCCAGCAGTTACAGGGAGAGGGTTAGGCCTATGACTCAGCCCCAGCATTTT
CASSYRERVRPMTQPQHF
>TRBD1|TRBJ2-2|TRBV5-1|few
TGCGCCAGCAGCCAAACCGGACAGGGTGTTACCGGGGAGCTGTTTTTT
CASSQTGQGVTGELFF
>-|TRBJ2-7|TRBV11-2|-
TGTGCCAGCAGCCAGGGACATAAGGTCTACGAGCAGTACTTC
CASSQGHKVYEQYF
>-|TRBJ2-7|TRBV18|-
TGTGCCAGCTCACTAAACGGCGGCGATACCTACGAGCAGTACTTC
CASSLNGGDTYEQYF
>TRBD2|TRBJ2-1|TRBV20-1|-
TGCAGTGCTAGACCCGGACTAGCGGGGTTTCAGAATGAGCAGTTCTTC
CSARPGLAGFQNEQFF
>TRBD1|TRBJ1-2|TRBV5-4|-
TGTGCCAGCAGCTTCAGGGGGCCCGAGGGCTACACCTTC
CASSFRGPEGYTF
>TRBD2|TRBJ2-3|TRBV20-1|-
TGCAGTGCTAGAGAGTCTAGCGGGGGGTACCCAGATACGCAGTATTTT
CSARESSGGYPDTQYF
>-|TRBJ1-6|TRBV6-5|-
TGTGCCAGCAGCCCATTGAGCATTCATTCACCCCTCCACTTT
CASSPLSIHSPLHF
>-|TRBJ1-2|TRBV29-1|-
TGCAGCGTTGATGGGCAGGTCTATGGCTACACCTTC
CSVDGQVYGYTF
>-|TRBJ2-1|TRBV11-2|few
TGTGCCAGCAGCTTAGGGGGGGGCAGTGAGCAGTTCTTC
CASSLGGGSEQFF
>-|TRBJ1-5|TRBV7-9|-
TGTGCCAAGGACCTGGACGTTTATAGCAATCAGCCCCAGCATTTT
CAKDLDVYSNQPQHF
>TRBD1|TRBJ1-5|TRBV6-5|many
TGTGCCAGCAGCCTAGACAGGGGAGGCCAGCCCCAGCATTTT
CASSLDRGGQPQHF
>-|TRBJ1-2|TRBV21-1|many
TGTGCCAGCAGCAAACGGGGGGGCGCAAACTATGGCTACACCTTC
CASSKRGGANYGYTF
>TRBD1|TRBJ1-1|TRBV5-1|-
TGCGCCAGCAGCCCAGGACAGGGGGCGATAATTGAAGCTTTCTTT
CASSPGQGAIIEAFF
>TRBD1|TRBJ2-2|TRBV25-1|many
TGTGCCAGCAGTGCCGGGGACAGGGTTACCGGGGAGCTGTTTTTT
CASSAGDRVTGELFF
>TRBD2|TRBJ2-5|TRBV13|-
TGTGCCAGTCAGGGCGGGGGAGAAGAGACCCAGTACTTC
CASQGGGEETQYF
>-|TRBJ1-5|TRBV4-2|few
TGTGCCAGCAGCCAAGAATTCTCAGGGAACCAGCCCCAGCATTTT
CASSQEFSGNQPQHF
>-|TRBJ1-6|TRBV11-3|-
TGTGCCAGCAGCAAAGATAATTCACCCCTCCACTTT
CASSKDNSPLHF
>TRBD1|TRBJ2-2|TRBV10-3|few
TGTGCCATCACCGCACAGGGGCCGAACACCGGGGAGCTGTTTTTT
CAITAQGPNTGELFF
>-|TRBJ2-3|TRBV5-6|few
TGTGCCAGCAGCGATCGGAGGTATACGCAGTATTTT
CASSDRRYTQYF
>-|TRBJ2-4|TRBV4-1|-
TGCGCCAGCAGCCCATTAGGGTCGGCCAAAAACATTCAGTACTTC
CASSPLGSAKNIQYF
>TRBD1|TRBJ2-5|TRBV4-3|many
TGCGCCAGCAGCCAGGGACAGTACCAAGAGACCCAGTACTTC
CASSQGQYQETQYF
>TRBD1|TRBJ1-6|TRBV4-3|-
TGCGCCAGCAGCCAAGATCCCCAGGGGGAGCATTCACCCCTCCACTTT
CASSQDPQGEHSPLHF
>-|TRBJ1-1|TRBV20-1|few
TGCAGTGCTAGGGGTCGGCGGAACACTGAAGCTTTCTTT
CSARGRRNTEAFF
>TRBD2|TRBJ2-3|TRBV7-2|-
TGTGCCAGCAGCTTAGCGCCAGCGGGGGGGGACGCAGATACGCAGTATTTT
CASSLAPAGGDADTQYF
>-|TRBJ2-3|TRBV6-6|-
TGTGCCAGCACCCCACCGGGCAGCACAGATACGCAGTATTTT
CASTPPGSTDTQYF
>-|TRBJ1-5|TRBV27|-
TGTGCCAGCAGTTTATCCGGGCCACAGTGGGGCCAGCCCCAGCATTTT
CASSLSGPQWGQPQHF
>-|TRBJ1-5|TRBV20-1|-
TGCAGTGGGAGTTATAGCAATCAGCCCCAGCATTTT
CSGSYSNQPQHF
>-|TRBJ2-2|TRBV5-1|-
TGCGCCAGCAGCTCGGAGGGTTACACCGGGGAGCTGTTTTTT
CASSSEGYTGELFF
>TRBD1|TRBJ1-2|TRBV7-9|few
TGTGCCAGCAGCGATGGACAGGGGTCTGTTCAGAATGCCTTC
CASSDGQGSVQNAF
>-|TRBJ2-2|TRBV4-1|-
TGCGCCAGCAGCCAAGGGCCTGGCACCGGGGAGCTGTTTTTT
CASSQGPGTGELFF
>TRBD1|TRBJ2-2|TRBV24-1|few
TGTGCCACCAGTGATCAAACAGGGGGCAGTAACGGGGAGCTGTTTTTT
CATSDQTGGSNGELFF
>-|TRBJ1-4|TRBV4-1|once
TGCGCCAGCACCCGGGGGGGGGCAGCTGAAAAACTGTTTTTT
CASTRGGAAEKLFF
>-|TRBJ1-1|TRBV3-1|few
TGTGCCAGCAGCCAAGCCGGTGTGAAAGCTTTCTTT
CASSQAGVKAFF
>-|TRBJ2-2|TRBV6-6|-
TGTGCCAGCAGTCCTGCGACCCGGAGCACCGGGGAGCTGTTTTTT
CASSPATRSTGELFF
>TRBD2|TRBJ2-1|TRBV9|few
TGTGCCAGCAGCGCCGCGAGGGTAGCGGGGTACAATGAGCAGTTCTTC
CASSAARVAGYNEQFF
>-|TRBJ1-1|TRBV6-5|few
TGTGCCAGCAGCCCCGCCGGACGGGAGAACACTGAAGCTTTCTTT
CASSPAGRENTEAFF
>TRBD2|TRBJ2-7|TRBV5-4|few
TGTGCCAGCAGCCAACTAGCGGGGGGTTGGAGACACGAGCAGTACTTC
CASSQLAGGWRHEQYF
>TRBD1|TRBJ1-1|TRBV20-1|-
TGCAGTGCTAGTTTGACAGGGTTGAACACTGAAGCTTTCTTT
CSASLTGLNTEAFF
>-|TRBJ1-2|TRBV2|few
TGTGCCAGCAACCGGCTGGGGGGGGCTAACTATGGCTACACCTTC
CASNRLGGANYGYTF
>TRBD2|TRBJ2-2|TRBV20-1|-
TGCAGTGCTATACCGGGACTAGCGGGGGGCGGGTCCGGGGAGCTGTTTTTT
CSAIPGLAGGGSGELFF
>-|TRBJ2-2|TRBV5-1|-
TGCGCCAGCAGCTTGGAAGGCCCCGGGGAGATGTTTTTT
CASSLEGPGEMFF
>TRBD2|TRBJ2-5|TRBV7-2|many
TGTGCCAGCAGCCCCCCGACTAGCGGCCAAGAGACCCAGTACTTC
CASSPPTSGQETQYF
>-|TRBJ1-1|TRBV6-2/TRBV6-3|-
TGTGCCAGCAGTTACCCCCCCCGCATGAACACTGAAGCTTTCTTT
CASSYPPRMNTEAFF
>-|TRBJ1-4|TRBV7-2|-
TGTGCCAGCAGCCAGCCTTACAAGGAAAAACTGTTTTTT
CASSQPYKEKLFF
>-|TRBJ1-5|TRBV12-3/TRBV12-4|few
TGTGCCAGCAGTGCGGGTCTGTCATATCAGCCCCAGCATTTT
CASSAGLSYQPQHF
>-|TRBJ2-1|TRBV4-2|few
TGTGCCAGCAGCCAAGAGGGCCCCTCAGGGGGGATTTACAATGAGCAGTTCTTC
CASSQEGPSGGIYNEQFF
>TRBD1|TRBJ2-3|TRBV4-1|few
TGCGCCAGCAGCCAACCACAGGGGACCACAGATACGCAGTATTTT
CASSQPQGTTDTQYF
>TRBD1|TRBJ2-3|TRBV6-5|-
TGTGCCAGCAGGGAAACAGGGGCCCCTAGCACAGATACGCAGTATTTT
CASRETGAPSTDTQYF
>-|TRBJ2-5|TRBV7-8|few
TGTGCCAGCAGCTTAGCCCAGGCGGAGACCCAGTACTTC
CASSLAQAETQYF